At least ten counts were recorded for the clone carrying this T cell receptor (beta chain). What it binds is unknown. The data belong to a study of T-cell memory formation after mild COVID-19. TCRdb analysed the 5' RACE reads with MiXCR anew, one entry per CDR3 protein. The table records 300,000 to 350,000 distinct CDR3 sequences, roughly an eighth of them present only once. Study-level findings and limits: Second-wave clones peaking on day 37 lacked confirmed SARS-CoV-2 specificity.

Per the germline V gene, CDR1 is SGHTA and CDR2 is FQGNSA. The CDR3 sequence is 13 residues long. Trimming pared 2 bases from V and 1 base from J, leaving 4 bases between. The sequenced sample was PBMCs or a T cell subset sorted from them (not recorded which). J is TRBJ2-3 and V is TRBV7-2; no clear D. The source of this sequence is a man younger than 35 who had mild COVID-19 (a few samples of this study predate the infection). Cell type and time point are not known. CDR3 DNA sequence: TGTGCCAGCAGCTTATTGGGCACAGATACGCAGTATTTT. It encodes CASSLLGTDTQYF.